The 6 T cell receptor beta chains below were found in one sample sequenced in a study of molecular identifiers for immune sequencing clone quantification. Via MiXCR, TCRdb re-called the PCR reads, giving one row per CDR3 protein. The repertoire has some 590,000 distinct CDR3 sequences, around 25% of them found once; the top ten carry 0.7% to 0.95%. Sequenced sample: naive CD8+ T cells from blood, with Jurkat cell RNA spiked in. As for subset: FACS-sorted CD8+CD4-CCR7+CD45RA+ naive T cells. All receptors derive from a human donor in good health. Some libraries in this study had Jurkat cell RNA spiked in.

This clonotype occurred many times. The chain recombines TRBV7-9 with TRBJ2-5, with D unresolved. The CDR3 covers 15 residues. Germline-derived CDR1 and CDR2 are SEHNR and FQNEAQ (reference sequence). The germline V and J ends were trimmed by 5 bases and 5 bases, with 18 bases remaining between them. The CDR3 DNA sequence: TGTGCCAGCAGCGCCCGATTAGGCCGGTCGGAGACCCAGTACTTC. Its protein is CASSARLGRSETQYF.

The CDR3 is CASTSTGGTEAFF. DNA for the CDR3: TGTGCCAGCACCTCGACAGGGGGCACTGAAGCTTTCTTT. The chain carries TRBV27 and TRBJ1-1, with TRBD1 matching over 9 bases. CDR3 length equals 13 residues. Germline trimming cut 7 bases from V and 4 bases from J; bases unmatched to any gene: 4. Germline V gene lookup returns CDR1 MNHEY and CDR2 SMNVEV (reference sequence).

About this clonotype itself: A much more abundant neighbour one base away suggests this may be a read error. The genes are TRBV29-1 and TRBJ2-5; the D is unclear. The V gene's germline CDR1 is SQVTM and CDR2 ANQGSEA. This CDR3 comprises 13 residues. V gave up 7 bases and J gave up 4 bases, with 16 bases separating them. CDR3 bases: TGCAGCGCCCAGCCGGCAGATCGAGAGACCCAGTACTTC. It translates to CSAQPADRETQYF.

This chain links TRBV4-3 with TRBJ2-7; possible D gene TRBD1, 6 bases. The CDR3 totals 14 residues. Germline V gives CDR1 LGHNA, CDR2 YSLEER. V lost 2 bases to trimming and J lost 0 bases, with 8 bases between them. The CDR3 DNA reads as TGCGCCAGCAGCCAATACAGGGACTCCTACGAGCAGTACTTC. This sequence encodes CASSQYRDSYEQYF.

CDR3 in DNA: TGTGCCAGCAGCTTGGGAGCGGCTCCAGAGACCCAGTACTTC. It is translated as CASSLGAAPETQYF. The J gene is TRBJ2-5, the V gene TRBV5-5; a weak D match, TRBD2 (5 bases). Trimming removed 0 bases from V and 4 bases from J, with 10 bases in between. The germline V gene encodes CDR1 SGHKS and CDR2 YYEKEE (reference sequence). The CDR3 runs 14 residues.

V and J are TRBV9 and TRBJ1-1; D perhaps matches TRBD1 (6 bases). The CDR3 has 18 residues. CDR1 and CDR2 (germline): SGDLS, YYNGEE. Trimming removed 0 bases from V and 1 base from J, with 19 bases in between. The CDR3 DNA follows: TGTGCCAGCAGCGTAGACATTGGGACACGCAAAGGGAACACTGAAGCTTTCTTT. This codes for CASSVDIGTRKGNTEAFF.